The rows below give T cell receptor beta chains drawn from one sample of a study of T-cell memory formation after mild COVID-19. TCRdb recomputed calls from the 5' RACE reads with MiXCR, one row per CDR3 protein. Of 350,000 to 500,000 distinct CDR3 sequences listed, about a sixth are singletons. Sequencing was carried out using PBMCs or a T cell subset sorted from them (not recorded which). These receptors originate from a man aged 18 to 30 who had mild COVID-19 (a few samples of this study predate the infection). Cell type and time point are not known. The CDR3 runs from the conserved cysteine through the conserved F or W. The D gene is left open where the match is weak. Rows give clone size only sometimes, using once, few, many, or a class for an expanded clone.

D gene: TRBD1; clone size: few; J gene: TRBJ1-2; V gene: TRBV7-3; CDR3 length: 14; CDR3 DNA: TGTGCCAGCAGCCCAACAGGGGTACAGAGGGGCTACACCTTC; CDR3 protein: CASSPTGVQRGYTF
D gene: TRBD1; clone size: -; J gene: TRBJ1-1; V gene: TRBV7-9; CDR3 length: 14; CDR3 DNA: TGTGCCAGCAGCTCCCGACAGGGTCACACTGAAGCTTTCTTT; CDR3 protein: CASSSRQGHTEAFF
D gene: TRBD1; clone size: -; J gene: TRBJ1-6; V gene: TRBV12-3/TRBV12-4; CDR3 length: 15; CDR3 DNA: TGTGCCAGCAGTTCCCAGCAGGGGGCACAATCACCCCTCCACTTT; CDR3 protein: CASSSQQGAQSPLHF
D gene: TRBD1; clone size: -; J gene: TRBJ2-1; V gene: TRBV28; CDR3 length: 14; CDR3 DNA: TGTGCCAGCAGTTTCAGGGGGTGGTTGAATGAGCAGTTCTTC; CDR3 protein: CASSFRGWLNEQFF
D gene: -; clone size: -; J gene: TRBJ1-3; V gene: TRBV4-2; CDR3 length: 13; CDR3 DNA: TGTGCCAGCAGCCAAGGGCAGGGAAACACCATATATTTT; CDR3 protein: CASSQGQGNTIYF
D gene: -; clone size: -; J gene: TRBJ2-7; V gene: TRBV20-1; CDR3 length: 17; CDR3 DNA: TGCAGTGCTAGAGATCCCCTAGCAGGGGTGCCGGTCTACGAGCAGTACTTC; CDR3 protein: CSARDPLAGVPVYEQYF
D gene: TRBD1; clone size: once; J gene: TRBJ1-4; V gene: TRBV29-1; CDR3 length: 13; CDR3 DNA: TGCAGCGGGGGACAGGCCACGGGGGAAAAACTGTTTTTT; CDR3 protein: CSGGQATGEKLFF
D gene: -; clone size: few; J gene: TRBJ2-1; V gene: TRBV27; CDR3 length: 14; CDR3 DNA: TGTGCCAGCAATCCGGGACTTTCCTACAATGAGCAGTTCTTC; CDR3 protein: CASNPGLSYNEQFF
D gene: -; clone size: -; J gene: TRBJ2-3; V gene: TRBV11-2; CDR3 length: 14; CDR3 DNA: TGTGCCAGCAGCTTGAGTCAGGGTAGGAATACGCAGTATTTT; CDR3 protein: CASSLSQGRNTQYF
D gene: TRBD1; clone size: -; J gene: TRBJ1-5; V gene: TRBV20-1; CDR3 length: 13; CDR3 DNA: TGCAGTGCCCAGGGGGCCGGCAATCAGCCCCAGCATTTT; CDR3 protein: CSAQGAGNQPQHF
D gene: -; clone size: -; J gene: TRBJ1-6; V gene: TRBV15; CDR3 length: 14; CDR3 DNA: TGTGCCACCAGCAGAGGTAGGAGGGATTCACCCCTCCACTTT; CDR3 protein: CATSRGRRDSPLHF
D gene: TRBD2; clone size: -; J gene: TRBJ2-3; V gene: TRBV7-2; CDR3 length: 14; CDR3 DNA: TGTGCCAGCAGCCGGACTAGCCTCTCAGATACGCAGTATTTT; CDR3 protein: CASSRTSLSDTQYF
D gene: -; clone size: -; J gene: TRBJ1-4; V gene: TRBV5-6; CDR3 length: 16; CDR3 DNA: TGTGCCAGCTCCTCGCGCGGATTTACAACTAATGAAAAACTGTTTTTT; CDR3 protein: CASSSRGFTTNEKLFF
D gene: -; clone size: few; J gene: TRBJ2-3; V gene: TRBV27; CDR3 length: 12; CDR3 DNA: TGTGCCAGCAGTTTACGTCCAGATACGCAGTATTTT; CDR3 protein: CASSLRPDTQYF
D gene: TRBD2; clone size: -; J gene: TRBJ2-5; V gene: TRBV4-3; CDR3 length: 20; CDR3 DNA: TGCGCCAGCAGCCAAGTTCCACCGGAACTAGCGGGGGGTCCCGAAGAGACCCAGTACTTC; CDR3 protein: CASSQVPPELAGGPEETQYF
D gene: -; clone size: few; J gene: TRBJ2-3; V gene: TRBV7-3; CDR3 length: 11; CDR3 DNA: TGTGCCAAAGGAGTACGGGATACGCAGTATTTT; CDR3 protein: CAKGVRDTQYF